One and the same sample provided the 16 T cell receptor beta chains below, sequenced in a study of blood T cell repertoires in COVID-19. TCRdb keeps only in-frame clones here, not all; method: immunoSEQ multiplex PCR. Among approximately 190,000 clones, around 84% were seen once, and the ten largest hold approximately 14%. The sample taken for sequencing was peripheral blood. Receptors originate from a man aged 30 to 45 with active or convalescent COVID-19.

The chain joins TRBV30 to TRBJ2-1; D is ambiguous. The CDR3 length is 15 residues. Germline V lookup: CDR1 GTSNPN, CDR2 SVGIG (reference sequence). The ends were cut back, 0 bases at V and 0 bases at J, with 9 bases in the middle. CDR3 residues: CAWSVPYSSYNEQFF. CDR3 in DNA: TGTGCCTGGAGTGTCCCATACAGCTCCTACAATGAGCAGTTCTTC.

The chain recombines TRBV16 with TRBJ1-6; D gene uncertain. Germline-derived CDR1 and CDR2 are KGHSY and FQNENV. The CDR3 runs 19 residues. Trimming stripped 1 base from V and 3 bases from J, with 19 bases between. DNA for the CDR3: TGTGCCAGCAGCCAATTAGTGCAGGCGGACTTTGGCTATAATTCACCCCTCCACTTT. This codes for CASSQLVQADFGYNSPLHF.

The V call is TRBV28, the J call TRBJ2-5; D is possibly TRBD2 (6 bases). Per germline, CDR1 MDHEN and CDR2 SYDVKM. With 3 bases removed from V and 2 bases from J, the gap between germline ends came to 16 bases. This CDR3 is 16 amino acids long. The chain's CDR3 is CASSFLPVGGQETQYF. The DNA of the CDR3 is TGTGCCAGCAGTTTCCTACCCGTTGGGGGGCAAGAGACCCAGTACTTC. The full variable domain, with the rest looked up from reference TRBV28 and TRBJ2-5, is DVKVTQSSRYLVKRTGEKVFLECVQDMDHENMFWYRQDPGLGLRLIYFSYDVKMKEKGDIPEGYSVSREKKERFSLILESASTNQTSMYLCASSFLPVGGQETQYFGPGTRLLVL.

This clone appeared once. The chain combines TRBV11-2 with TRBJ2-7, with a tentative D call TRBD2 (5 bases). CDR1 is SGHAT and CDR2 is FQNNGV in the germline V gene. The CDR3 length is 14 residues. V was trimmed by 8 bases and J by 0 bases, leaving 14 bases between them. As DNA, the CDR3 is TGTGCCAGCCGGCGCGGGTGGAGCTCCTACGAGCAGTACTTC. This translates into CASRRGWSSYEQYF.

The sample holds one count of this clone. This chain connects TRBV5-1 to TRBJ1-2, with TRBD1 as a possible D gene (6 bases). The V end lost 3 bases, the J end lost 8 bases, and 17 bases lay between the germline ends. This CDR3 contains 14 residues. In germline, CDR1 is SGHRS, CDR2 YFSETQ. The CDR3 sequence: CASSWTAPPNGYTF. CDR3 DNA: TGCGCCAGCAGCTGGACAGCTCCTCCGAACGGCTACACCTTC.

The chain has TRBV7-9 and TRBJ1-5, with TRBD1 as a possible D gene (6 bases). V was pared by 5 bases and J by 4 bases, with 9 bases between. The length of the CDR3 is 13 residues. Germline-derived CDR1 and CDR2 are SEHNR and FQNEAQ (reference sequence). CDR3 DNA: TGTGCCAGCAGCAGACAGGCAAATCAGCCCCAGCATTTT. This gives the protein CASSRQANQPQHF.

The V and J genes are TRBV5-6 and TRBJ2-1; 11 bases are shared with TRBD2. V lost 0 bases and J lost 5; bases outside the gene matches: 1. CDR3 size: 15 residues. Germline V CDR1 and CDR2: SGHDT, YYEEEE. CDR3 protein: CASSLVSGRDNEQFF. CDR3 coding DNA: TGTGCCAGCAGCTTGGTTAGCGGGAGGGACAATGAGCAGTTCTTC.

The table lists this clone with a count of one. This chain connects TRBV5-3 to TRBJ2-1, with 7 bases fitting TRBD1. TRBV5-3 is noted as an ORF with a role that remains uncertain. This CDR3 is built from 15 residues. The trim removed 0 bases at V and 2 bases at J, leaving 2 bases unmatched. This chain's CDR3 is CARSLGTGTYNEQFF. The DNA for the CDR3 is TGTGCCAGAAGCTTGGGGACAGGTACCTACAATGAGCAGTTCTTC.

As DNA, the CDR3 is TGCAGCGTGAGGGACAGGGAAAAACTGTTTTTT. The encoded protein is CSVRDREKLFF. This rearrangement joins TRBV29-1 to TRBJ1-4; 8 bases agree with TRBD1. Germline CDR1 and CDR2: SQVTM and ANQGSEA. This CDR3 spans 11 amino acids. Losses at the gene ends were 6 bases for V and 8 bases for J; bases not matched to a gene: 2.

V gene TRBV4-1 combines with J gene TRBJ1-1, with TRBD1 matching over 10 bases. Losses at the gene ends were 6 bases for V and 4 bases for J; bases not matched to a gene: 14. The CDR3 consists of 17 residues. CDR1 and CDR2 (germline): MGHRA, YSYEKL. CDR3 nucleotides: TGCGCCAGCAGTCGATCCGGGACAGGGGAGGGTAGCACTGAAGCTTTCTTT. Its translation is CASSRSGTGEGSTEAFF.

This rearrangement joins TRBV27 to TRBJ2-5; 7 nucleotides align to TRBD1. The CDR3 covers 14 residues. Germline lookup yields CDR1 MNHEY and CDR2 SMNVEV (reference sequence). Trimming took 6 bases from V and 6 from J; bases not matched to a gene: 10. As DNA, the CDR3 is TGTGCCAGCAGAAAAGGACAGGATGGACAGACCCAGTACTTC. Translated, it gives CASRKGQDGQTQYF.

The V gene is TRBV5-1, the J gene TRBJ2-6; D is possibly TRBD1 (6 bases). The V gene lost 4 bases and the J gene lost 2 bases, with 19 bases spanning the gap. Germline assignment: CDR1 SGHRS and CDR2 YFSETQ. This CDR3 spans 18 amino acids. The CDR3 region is CASSGLQGGFAGANVLTF. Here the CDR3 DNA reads TGCGCCAGCAGCGGGCTACAGGGTGGGTTCGCTGGGGCCAACGTCCTGACTTTC. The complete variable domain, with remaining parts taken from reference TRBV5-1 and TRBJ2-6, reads KAGVTQTPRYLIKTRGQQVTLSCSPISGHRSVSWYQQTPGQGLQFLFEYFSETQRNKGNFPGRFSGRQFSNSRSEMNVSTLELGDSALYLCASSGLQGGFAGANVLTFGAGSRLTVL.

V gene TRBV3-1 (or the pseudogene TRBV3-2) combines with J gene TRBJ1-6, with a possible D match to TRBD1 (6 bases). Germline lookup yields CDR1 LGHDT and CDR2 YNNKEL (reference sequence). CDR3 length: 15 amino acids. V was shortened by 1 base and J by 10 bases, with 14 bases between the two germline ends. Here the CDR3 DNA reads TGTGCCAGCAGCCAAGCGCCACAGGGCCCATCACCCCTCCACTTT. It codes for CASSQAPQGPSPLHF.

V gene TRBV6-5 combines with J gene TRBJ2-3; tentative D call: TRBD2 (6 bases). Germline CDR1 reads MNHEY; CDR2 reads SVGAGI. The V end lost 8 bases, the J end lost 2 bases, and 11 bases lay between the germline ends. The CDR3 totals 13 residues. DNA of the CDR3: TGTGCCAGCCGGAGCGGGTTCACAGATACGCAGTATTTT. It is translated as CASRSGFTDTQYF.

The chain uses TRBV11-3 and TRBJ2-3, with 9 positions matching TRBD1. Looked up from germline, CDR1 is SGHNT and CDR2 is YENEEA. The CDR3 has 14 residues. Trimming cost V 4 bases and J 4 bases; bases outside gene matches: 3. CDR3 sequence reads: CASSWRQGADTQYF. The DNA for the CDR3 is TGTGCCAGCAGCTGGAGACAGGGGGCAGATACGCAGTATTTT.

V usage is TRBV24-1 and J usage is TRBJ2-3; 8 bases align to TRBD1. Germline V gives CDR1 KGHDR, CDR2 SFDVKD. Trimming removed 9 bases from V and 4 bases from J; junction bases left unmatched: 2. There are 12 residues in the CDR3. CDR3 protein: CATATGADTQYF. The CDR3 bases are TGTGCCACCGCGACAGGGGCAGATACGCAGTATTTT.